A single sample is the source of the 14 T cell receptor beta chains below, sequenced in a study of T cell repertoires in cytomegalovirus infection. TCRdb re-called the reads with MiXCR, one entry per CDR3 protein. The sample comprises about a million distinct CDR3 sequences, roughly 31% of which are singletons, and about an eighth rests with the top ten. These receptors' antigens are unknown. The sample was cultured CD8+ T cells from PBMCs, taken from culture after CMV antigen stimulation. These receptors all come from a human donor in good health (CMV status not recorded). Some clones in this sample may be carry-over from other donors' samples.

This clonotype was seen a handful of times. The V call is TRBV19, the J call TRBJ1-1; 8 bases map to TRBD1. Per the germline V gene, CDR1 is LNHDA and CDR2 is SQIVND (reference sequence). The J segment lost 6 bases and the V segment lost 8 bases, leaving 5 bases of the junction unmatched. The CDR3 covers 12 residues. Here the CDR3 DNA reads TGTGCCAGTTCCGACAGGGGTCCTGAAGCTTTCTTT. It translates to CASSDRGPEAFF.

This chain uses TRBV19 with TRBJ2-7; D is ambiguous. V lost 1 base, J lost 0 bases, and 7 bases lay in between. The CDR3 loop spans 14 amino acids. The V gene's germline CDR1 is LNHDA and CDR2 SQIVND (reference sequence). The CDR3 loop is CASSIGHPSYEQYV. The DNA of the CDR3 is TGTGCCAGTAGTATAGGACATCCCTCCTACGAGCAGTACGTC.

The chain combines TRBV4-1 with TRBJ1-2; no clear D gene. CDR1 and CDR2 from the germline V gene are MGHRA and YSYEKL. Trimming shortened V by 1 base and J by 4 bases, and 13 bases separated the two germline ends. The CDR3 sequence is 15 residues long. CDR3 nucleotides: TGCGCCAGCAGCCAAGTTCGGGAGACGCTCTATGGCTACACCTTC. It specifies CASSQVRETLYGYTF.

The rearrangement uses TRBV4-3 and TRBJ1-2, with 8 positions matching TRBD1. V trimming: 4 bases; J trimming: 13 bases; junction bases outside the gene matches: 17. This CDR3 has 15 amino acids. CDR1 is LGHNA and CDR2 is YSLEER in the germline V gene. This CDR3 is CASSLPGAGQGTFTF. The CDR3 nucleotides read TGCGCCAGCAGCCTCCCAGGGGCCGGACAGGGCACCTTCACCTTC.

This clonotype was observed a few times. V is TRBV7-9 and J is TRBJ2-1; D remains unclear. This CDR3 region has 12 residues. CDR1 and CDR2 (germline): SEHNR, FQNEAQ (reference sequence). Trimming shortened V by 3 bases and J by 10 bases, and 10 bases separated the two germline ends. The CDR3 spells CASSLDPIEQFF. The CDR3 DNA follows: TGTGCCAGCAGCTTGGACCCTATAGAGCAGTTCTTC.

This clonotype was found a few times. V and J are TRBV3-1 and TRBJ2-7; TRBD1 might be the D (7 bases). The V gene's germline CDR1 is LGHDT and CDR2 YNNKEL (reference sequence). The CDR3 consists of 15 residues. Trimming took off 3 bases at V and 2 bases at J, with 14 bases between the two ends. CDR3 DNA sequence: TGTGCCAGCAGCCACCTAGGAGGGGGCGCCTACGAGCAGTACTTC. It is translated as CASSHLGGGAYEQYF.

The chain couples TRBV4-2 to TRBJ2-3; 9 bases line up with TRBD2. V was pared by 1 base and J by 6 bases, with 5 bases of the junction left unmatched. CDR1 is LGHNA and CDR2 is YNFKEQ in the germline V gene. The CDR3 length is 15 residues. The CDR3 here is CASSQVASGVDTQYF. The CDR3 region has the DNA TGTGCCAGCAGCCAAGTTGCTAGCGGGGTGGATACGCAGTATTTT.

This clonotype was detected ten times or more. CDR3 sequence: CASSQDEDHNSPLHF. Here the CDR3 DNA reads TGCGCCAGCAGCCAAGATGAGGACCATAATTCACCCCTCCACTTT. The V call is TRBV4-1, the J call TRBJ1-6; D gene uncertain. Germline V CDR1 and CDR2: MGHRA, YSYEKL. This CDR3 has 15 residues. Trimming shortened V by 0 bases and J by 5 bases, and 8 bases separated the two germline ends.

Only a few counts were recorded for this clonotype. The chain joins TRBV6-1 to TRBJ1-1; D unresolved. CDR1 and CDR2 from the germline V gene are MNHNS and SASEGT. The V end was cut by 5 bases, the J end by 5 bases, with 12 bases between. There are 13 residues in the CDR3. Written as DNA, the CDR3 is TGTGCCAGCAGTACTGCCCAGAGGACTGAAGCTTTCTTT. It translates to CASSTAQRTEAFF.

The chain joins TRBV27 to TRBJ2-2; no clear D gene. The V end was cut by 3 bases, the J end by 2 bases, with 13 bases between. Germline CDR1 reads MNHEY; CDR2 reads SMNVEV (reference sequence). This CDR3 has 16 residues. The CDR3 here is CASSFRSPINTGELFF. CDR3 in DNA: TGTGCCAGCAGTTTCCGGTCACCAATAAACACCGGGGAGCTGTTTTTT.

This clonotype was seen more than once but under ten times. The rearrangement links TRBV6-6 to TRBJ1-1; 8 bases are shared with TRBD1. The germline V gene has CDR1 MNHNY and CDR2 SVGAGI (reference sequence). CDR3 size: 13 residues. Unmatched junction bases numbered 5, after V lost 6 bases and J lost 5 bases. The CDR3 region is CASRAQGGTEAFF. Written as DNA, the CDR3 is TGTGCCAGCAGAGCACAGGGGGGTACTGAAGCTTTCTTT.

The chain couples TRBV4-2 to TRBJ2-5, with D tentatively TRBD1 (6 bases). The V end lost 3 bases, the J end lost 4 bases, and 15 bases lay between the germline ends. There are 15 residues in the CDR3. Germline V lookup: CDR1 LGHNA, CDR2 YNFKEQ. Here the CDR3 DNA reads TGTGCCAGCAGCCATGGGGGCCACCCACGAGAGACCCAGTACTTC. Its translation: CASSHGGHPRETQYF.

At least ten counts were recorded for this clonotype. This chain joins TRBV7-6 and TRBJ1-3, with unresolved D. The CDR3 has 12 residues. The V end lost 5 bases, the J end lost 4 bases, and 6 bases lay between the germline ends. Germline loops: CDR1 SGHVS, CDR2 FNYEAQ. CDR3 nucleotides: TGTGCCAGCAGCCCTCTCGGAAACACCATATATTTT. Amino acid sequence: CASSPLGNTIYF.

The table lists this clonotype with a few counts. The chain links TRBV10-3 to TRBJ1-1, with D possibly matching TRBD1 (5 bases). V gave up 8 bases and J gave up 3 bases, with 13 bases separating them. The CDR3 covers 13 residues. Germline-derived CDR1 and CDR2 are ENHRY and SYGVKD. In DNA, the CDR3 is TGTGCCATCGGGGCTCCCGGGGACACTGAAGCTTTCTTT. The encoded protein is CAIGAPGDTEAFF.